These 10 T cell receptor beta chains were all obtained from the same sample, sequenced in a study of blood T cell repertoires in COVID-19. The protocol was immunoSEQ multiplex PCR, while the TCRdb copy is restricted to in-frame clones and leaves out a portion. The sample yields roughly 67,000 clones, around 80% seen once. The sample comprised peripheral blood. Every receptor here comes from a human donor in a cohort sampled during active COVID-19.

V usage is TRBV7-9 and J usage is TRBJ2-3; TRBD1 aligns across 9 bases. CDR1 SEHNR and CDR2 FQNEAQ come from the germline V gene (reference sequence). Trimming at V came to 5 bases and at J to 2 bases, leaving 14 bases not matched to a gene. This CDR3 has 18 residues. In DNA form, the CDR3 reads TGTGCCAGCAGCCCGGACAGGGGCCCTCCCACCCTCACAGATACGCAGTATTTT. Translation gives CASSPDRGPPTLTDTQYF.

The chain carries TRBV6-5 and TRBJ2-1; TRBD2 agrees at 14 bases. Germline CDR1 is MNHEY and CDR2 is SVGAGI. This CDR3 has 15 amino acids. V gave up 7 bases and J gave up 10 bases; unmatched junction bases: 9. The CDR3 bases are TGTGCCAGCACTGTGACTAGCGGGGGGGCTGGGGAGCAGTTCTTC. Amino acids: CASTVTSGGAGEQFF.

In its sample, this clone was seen once. V and J are TRBV19 and TRBJ1-2; unclear D gene. Germline V gene lookup returns CDR1 LNHDA and CDR2 SQIVND (reference sequence). The CDR3 length is 11 residues. Trimming stripped 2 bases from V and 6 bases from J, with 4 bases between. CDR3 bases: TGTGCCAGTAGTATAAGCGATGGCTACACCTTC. It translates to CASSISDGYTF.

V is TRBV19 and J is TRBJ2-1; a possible D gene is TRBD1 (5 bases). The CDR3 covers 16 residues. In germline, CDR1 is LNHDA, CDR2 SQIVND (reference sequence). V was clipped by 3 bases and J by 8 bases, with 20 bases between them. The CDR3 DNA sequence: TGTGCCAGTAGTATTGGGTCCACGGGCGTCAGGGATGAGCAGTTCTTC. As protein: CASSIGSTGVRDEQFF.

The V call is TRBV7-2, the J call TRBJ2-7, with TRBD1 matching over 7 bases. The J segment lost 7 bases and the V segment lost 5 bases, leaving 11 bases of the junction unmatched. The CDR3 is 14 amino acids. Per the germline V gene, CDR1 is SGHTA and CDR2 is FQGNSA. The CDR3 is CASSLGTVQGEQYF. CDR3 bases: TGTGCCAGCAGCCTCGGGACAGTTCAGGGAGAGCAGTACTTC. Full variable domain (rest looked up from reference TRBV7-2 and TRBJ2-7): GAGVSQSPSNKVTEKGKDVELRCDPISGHTALYWYRQSLGQGLEFLIYFQGNSAPDKSGLPSDRFSAERTGGSVSTLTIQRTQQEDSAVYLCASSLGTVQGEQYFGPGTRLTVT.

The rearrangement joins TRBV19 to TRBJ1-2; D remains unclear. V lost 6 bases and J 3 bases, leaving 17 bases between the germline ends. The CDR3 has 15 residues. Germline lookup yields CDR1 LNHDA and CDR2 SQIVND (reference sequence). CDR3: CASSGKGLKDYGYTF. The DNA of the CDR3 is TGTGCCAGTAGCGGGAAGGGCTTGAAGGACTATGGCTACACCTTC.

The chain combines TRBV6-5 with TRBJ1-5, with 8 bases that match TRBD1. The germline V gene has CDR1 MNHEY and CDR2 SVGAGI. The CDR3 has 15 amino acids. V lost 5 bases and J lost 5; bases outside the gene matches: 8. CDR3 nucleotides: TGTGCCAGCAGTAGGAAAGGACAGGGAGATCAGCCCCAGCATTTT. This codes for CASSRKGQGDQPQHF.

The chain joins TRBV3-1 (or the pseudogene TRBV3-2) to TRBJ2-3, with no clear D. This CDR3 region has 13 residues. Germline V gene sequence: CDR1 LGHDT, CDR2 YNNKEL (reference sequence). Trimming cost V 2 bases and J 6 bases, with 9 bases left between them. Here the CDR3 DNA reads TGTGCCAGCAGCCAATTTGAGGCTGATACGCAGTATTTT. Its protein is CASSQFEADTQYF.

This chain connects TRBV5-6 to TRBJ2-7, with 10 bases aligning to TRBD1. Germline CDR1 SGHDT, CDR2 YYEEEE. The CDR3 totals 16 residues. The trim removed 4 bases at V and 4 bases at J, leaving 11 bases unmatched. DNA of the CDR3: TGTGCCAGCAGCCCCGGGACAGGGGATGGTACGTACGAGCAGTACTTC. Protein sequence: CASSPGTGDGTYEQYF.

CDR3 protein: CASNYLQGYEQYF. CDR3 nucleotide sequence: TGCGCCAGCAACTATCTACAGGGCTACGAGCAGTACTTC. V is TRBV10-1 and J is TRBJ2-7; D perhaps matches TRBD1 (6 bases). The CDR3 spans 13 residues. Deletions cut 7 bases from V and 3 bases from J, with 13 bases between. CDR1 WNHNN and CDR2 SYGVQD come from the germline V gene (reference sequence).